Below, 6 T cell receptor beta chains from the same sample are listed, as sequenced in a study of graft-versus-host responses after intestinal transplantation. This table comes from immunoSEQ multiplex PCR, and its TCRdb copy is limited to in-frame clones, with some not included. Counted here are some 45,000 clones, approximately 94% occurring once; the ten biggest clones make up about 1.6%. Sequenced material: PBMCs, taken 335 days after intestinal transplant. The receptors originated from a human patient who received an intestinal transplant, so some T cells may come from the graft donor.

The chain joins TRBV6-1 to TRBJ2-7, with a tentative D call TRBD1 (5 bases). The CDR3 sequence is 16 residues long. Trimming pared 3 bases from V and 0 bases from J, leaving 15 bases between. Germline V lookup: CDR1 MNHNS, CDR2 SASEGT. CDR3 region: CASSDRIMTDSYEQYF. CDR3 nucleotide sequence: TGTGCCAGCAGTGACCGCATAATGACAGACTCCTACGAGCAGTACTTC.

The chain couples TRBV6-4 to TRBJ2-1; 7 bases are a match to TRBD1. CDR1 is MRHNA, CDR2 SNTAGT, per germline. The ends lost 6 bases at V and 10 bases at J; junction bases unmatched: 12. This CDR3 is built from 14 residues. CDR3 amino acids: CASRGDSSKGEQFF. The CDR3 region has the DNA TGTGCCAGCAGGGGGGACAGCTCAAAAGGGGAGCAGTTCTTC.

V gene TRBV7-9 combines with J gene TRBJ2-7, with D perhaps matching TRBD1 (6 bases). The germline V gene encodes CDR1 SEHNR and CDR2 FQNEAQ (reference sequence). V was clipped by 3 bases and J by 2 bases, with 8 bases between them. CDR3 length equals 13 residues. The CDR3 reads CASSLAGAYEQYF. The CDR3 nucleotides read TGTGCCAGCAGCTTGGCAGGGGCCTACGAGCAGTACTTC.

The CDR3 here is CASSTGSRGYTF. The CDR3 DNA reads TGTGCCAGCAGCACAGGGTCTCGTGGCTACACCTTC. The V and J genes are TRBV11-1 and TRBJ1-2, with D possibly being TRBD1 (6 bases). The CDR3 contains 12 residues. The germline V and J ends were trimmed by 5 bases and 7 bases, with 11 bases remaining between them. From germline, CDR1 is SGHAT and CDR2 FQDESV (reference sequence). Combining the CDR3 with reference TRBV11-1 and TRBJ1-2 gives the whole variable domain EAEVAQSPRYKITEKSQAVAFWCDPISGHATLYWYRQILGQGPELLVQFQDESVVDDSQLPKDRFSAERLKGVDSTLKIQPAELGDSAMYLCASSTGSRGYTFGSGTRLTVV.

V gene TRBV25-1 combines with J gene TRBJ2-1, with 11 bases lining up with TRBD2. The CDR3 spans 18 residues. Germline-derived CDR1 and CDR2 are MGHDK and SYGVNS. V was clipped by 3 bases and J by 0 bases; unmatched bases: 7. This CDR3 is CASSEAFGTSGSYNEQFF. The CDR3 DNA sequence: TGTGCCAGCAGTGAGGCTTTTGGGACTAGCGGCTCCTACAATGAGCAGTTCTTC.

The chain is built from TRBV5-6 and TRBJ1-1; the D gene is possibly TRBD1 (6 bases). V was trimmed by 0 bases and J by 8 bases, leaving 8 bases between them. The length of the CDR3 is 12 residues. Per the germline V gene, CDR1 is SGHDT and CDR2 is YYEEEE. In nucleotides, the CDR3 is TGTGCCAGCAGCTTGGGGGGGCTAGAAGCTTTCTTT. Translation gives CASSLGGLEAFF.